A single sample gave rise to the 19 T cell receptor beta chains below, sequenced in a study of CD8 T cells in Susac syndrome. With random hexamers, about 0.5 to 1 ug RNA was reverse transcribed. One entry per CDR3 protein, called by TCRdb with MiXCR from the immunoSEQ multiplex PCR reads. The profile shows 150,000 to 200,000 distinct CDR3 sequences, about 94% of them singletons. The sequencing input was CD4+ T cells from PBMCs. These receptors were taken from a human donor with multiple sclerosis.

The V gene is TRBV28, the J gene TRBJ1-6, with TRBD1 matching 9 bases. Per germline, CDR1 MDHEN and CDR2 SYDVKM. The V segment lost 5 bases and the J segment 8 bases; nucleotides outside the gene matches: 7. There are 15 residues in the CDR3. The CDR3, as DNA: TGTGCCAGCAGTCCGCCGGGACAGGGCTATTCACCCCTCCACTTT. Its translation is CASSPPGQGYSPLHF.

The chain uses TRBV6-2 or TRBV6-3 and TRBJ2-1; the D gene could be TRBD1 or TRBD2 (5 bases each). The CDR3 has 14 residues. V lost 0 bases, J lost 9 bases, and 12 bases lay in between. Per germline, CDR1 MNHEY and CDR2 SVGEGT. The DNA for the CDR3 is TGTGCCAGCAGTTACTCTCCACAGGCGGGTGAGCAGTTCTTC. Translated, it gives CASSYSPQAGEQFF.

The DNA for the CDR3 is TGTGCCAGCAGCCCTGAGTCGGGGCAAGAGACCCAGTACTTC. The encoded protein is CASSPESGQETQYF. The chain combines TRBV4-2 with TRBJ2-5, with D perhaps matching TRBD2 (5 bases). From germline, CDR1 is LGHNA and CDR2 YNFKEQ. The CDR3 sequence is 14 residues long. V lost 4 bases, J lost 2 bases, and 11 bases lay in between.

The rearrangement links TRBV24-1 to TRBJ2-6; 7 nucleotides match TRBD1. The CDR3 spans 17 residues. CDR1 and CDR2 from the germline V gene are KGHDR and SFDVKD. J lost 0 bases, V lost 4 bases, and 5 bases had no gene match. CDR3 DNA sequence: TGTGCCACCAGTGACCTGGACAGGAGCTCTGGGGCCAACGTCCTGACTTTC. Protein sequence: CATSDLDRSSGANVLTF.

V is TRBV18 and J is TRBJ2-7; D may correspond to TRBD1 or TRBD2 (6 bases each). The CDR3 is 11 amino acids. The V gene lost 9 bases and the J gene lost 5 bases, with 11 bases spanning the gap. Germline CDR1 reads KGHSH; CDR2 reads LQKENI. The CDR3 region has the DNA TGTGCCAGATCAGGGGAGGACGAGCAGTACTTC. Protein: CARSGEDEQYF.

The gene calls are TRBV30 and TRBJ1-1; D gene ambiguous. There are 11 residues in the CDR3. Trimming removed 7 bases from V and 4 bases from J, with 10 bases in between. Germline assignment: CDR1 GTSNPN and CDR2 SVGIG (reference sequence). Here the CDR3 DNA reads TGTGCCTTCAATGGCGGCACTGAAGCTTTCTTT. As protein: CAFNGGTEAFF. The complete variable domain, with remaining parts taken from reference TRBV30 and TRBJ1-1, reads SQTIHQWPATLVQPVGSPLSLECTVEGTSNPNLYWYRQAAGRGLQLLFYSVGIGQISSEVPQNLSASRPQDRQFILSSKKLLLSDSGFYLCAFNGGTEAFFGQGTRLTVV.

V and J are TRBV20-1 and TRBJ1-2; D remains unclear. V was cut by 3 bases and J by 2 bases, with 13 bases left in between. This CDR3 has 14 amino acids. From germline, CDR1 is DFQATT and CDR2 SNEGSKA (reference sequence). CDR3 sequence reads: CSASQDGTNYGYTF. The CDR3 coding sequence is TGCAGTGCTAGTCAAGACGGAACGAACTATGGCTACACCTTC.

The V and J genes are TRBV3-1 and TRBJ2-2; D gene ambiguous. V lost 0 bases to trimming and J lost 9 bases, with 5 bases between them. Germline loops: CDR1 LGHDT, CDR2 YNNKEL (reference sequence). This CDR3 spans 12 amino acids. The CDR3 coding sequence is TGTGCCAGCAGCCAAGATCGAAGGGAGCTGTTTTTT. Amino acids: CASSQDRRELFF. The whole variable domain, filled in from reference TRBV3-1 and TRBJ2-2, reads DTAVSQTPKYLVTQMGNDKSIKCEQNLGHDTMYWYKQDSKKFLKIMFSYNNKELIINETVPNRFSPKSPDKAHLNLHINSLELGDSAVYFCASSQDRRELFFGEGSRLTVL.

The chain uses TRBV7-9 and TRBJ1-2; D gene unclear. Trimming took off 5 bases at V and 8 bases at J, with 18 bases between the two ends. The CDR3 contains 14 residues. Germline V gives CDR1 SEHNR, CDR2 FQNEAQ (reference sequence). The CDR3 nucleotides read TGTGCCAGCAGCCCACCGGAGAGGGCGGCGGGCTACACCTTC. This codes for CASSPPERAAGYTF.

This chain connects TRBV29-1 to TRBJ2-1; 9 bases line up with TRBD2. CDR3 length equals 14 residues. The junction had 8 bases not matched to a gene; V was cut back by 6 bases and J by 5 bases. Germline values: CDR1 SQVTM, CDR2 ANQGSEA. In DNA form, the CDR3 reads TGCAGCGTGGGGGTAGCGGGGGCGGACAATGAGCAGTTCTTC. This gives the protein CSVGVAGADNEQFF.

The chain links TRBV27 to TRBJ2-7; D gene uncertain. The CDR3 is made up of 13 amino acids. The germline CDR1 and CDR2 sequences are MNHEY and SMNVEV (reference sequence). The ends were cut back, 4 bases at V and 4 bases at J, with 11 bases in the middle. The CDR3 region has the DNA TGTGCCAGCAGTTCCCCTCTAAGGTACGAGCAGTACTTC. The encoded protein is CASSSPLRYEQYF.

The rearrangement joins TRBV20-1 to TRBJ1-2; D is unclear. Germline V gene data show CDR1 as DFQATT and CDR2 as SNEGSKA (reference sequence). Trimming stripped 3 bases from V and 8 bases from J, with 19 bases between. The CDR3 runs to 14 residues. This chain's CDR3 is CSASMPGSLGGYTF. In DNA, the CDR3 is TGCAGTGCTAGCATGCCGGGGAGCCTAGGGGGCTACACCTTC.

This clonotype was detected only once. The V gene is TRBV9, the J gene TRBJ1-2; the D gene is possibly TRBD1 (5 bases). The CDR3 length is 15 residues. Looked up from germline, CDR1 is SGDLS and CDR2 is YYNGEE. V lost 4 bases and J lost 4, with 17 bases in between. Written as DNA, the CDR3 is TGTGCCAGCAGCACCACCGGGGCCAGAGGCTATGGCTACACCTTC. Translated: CASSTTGARGYGYTF.

The rearrangement links TRBV7-3 to TRBJ2-3, with D perhaps assigned TRBD1 or TRBD2 (5 bases each). The CDR3 consists of 15 residues. V lost 5 bases and J lost 0, with 12 bases in between. The germline V gene encodes CDR1 SGHTA and CDR2 FQGTGA. The CDR3 protein is CASSPGATSTDTQYF. CDR3 nucleotides: TGTGCCAGCAGCCCCGGGGCGACTAGCACAGATACGCAGTATTTT.

The V and J genes are TRBV7-2 and TRBJ1-2; no clear D gene. The germline CDR1 and CDR2 sequences are SGHTA and FQGNSA. The V end lost 1 base, the J end lost 6 bases, and 12 bases lay between the germline ends. CDR3 length equals 14 residues. The CDR3 sequence: CASSLVAWGDGYTF. The CDR3 nucleotides are TGTGCCAGCAGCTTAGTGGCCTGGGGAGATGGCTACACCTTC.

The chain joins TRBV20-1 to TRBJ2-5, with 9 bases that match TRBD1. V trimming: 7 bases; J trimming: 11 bases; junction bases outside the gene matches: 11. Germline V CDR1 and CDR2: DFQATT, SNEGSKA (reference sequence). This CDR3 has 12 amino acids. DNA for the CDR3: TGCAGTGGCCCGGGACAGGGCATGAGTCAGTACTTC. This codes for CSGPGQGMSQYF.

The chain is built from TRBV7-9 and TRBJ2-7; TRBD1 matches 7 bases. Per germline, CDR1 SEHNR and CDR2 FQNEAQ (reference sequence). This CDR3 is built from 14 residues. Losses at the gene ends were 1 base for V and 4 bases for J; bases not matched to a gene: 4. The CDR3, as DNA: TGTGCCAGCAGCTTAGGGGGACAGATATACGAGCAGTACTTC. This codes for CASSLGGQIYEQYF.

CDR3 region: CSVDTATNYGYTF. The CDR3 DNA sequence: TGCAGCGTTGACACAGCTACTAACTATGGCTACACCTTC. V is TRBV29-1 and J is TRBJ1-2; the D is unclear. Germline loops: CDR1 SQVTM, CDR2 ANQGSEA. The CDR3 runs to 13 residues. Trimming took off 3 bases at V and 0 bases at J, with 8 bases between the two ends.

The CDR3 is CASSPRTGRTDTQYF. The DNA of the CDR3 is TGTGCCAGCAGCCCGAGGACAGGTCGAACAGATACGCAGTATTTT. The gene calls are TRBV11-1 and TRBJ2-3; 7 positions match TRBD1. The V gene end was trimmed by 5 bases and the J gene end by 3 bases; junction bases not matched to a gene: 8. This CDR3 has 15 amino acids. Germline lookup yields CDR1 SGHAT and CDR2 FQDESV (reference sequence).